One sample yielded the 30 T cell receptor beta chains listed below, sequenced in a study of blood T cell repertoires in COVID-19. TCRdb's table, derived via immunoSEQ multiplex PCR, lists solely in-frame clones and lacks some. The profile covers 200,000 to 250,000 clones, with about 87% appearing a single time and approximately 2.4% taken by the ten largest. The sample taken for sequencing was PBMCs or T cells enriched from blood (not recorded which). The receptors stem from a woman aged 25-40 years with acute COVID-19.

This chain connects TRBV20-1 to TRBJ2-1; D is uncertain. Deletions cut 2 bases from V and 9 bases from J, with 5 bases between. This CDR3 is built from 10 residues. Germline V gene lookup returns CDR1 DFQATT and CDR2 SNEGSKA (reference sequence). The CDR3 is CSARSGEQFF. The CDR3 DNA sequence: TGCAGTGCTAGATCGGGTGAGCAGTTCTTC.

The chain couples TRBV7-2 to TRBJ1-6; 7 bases are shared with TRBD1. V lost 4 bases to trimming and J lost 4 bases; unmatched junction nucleotides: 4. This CDR3 has 15 amino acids. Per germline, CDR1 SGHTA and CDR2 FQGNSA. CDR3 DNA: TGTGCCAGCAGCTCGGGACAGCTTTATAATTCACCCCTCCACTTT. Protein sequence: CASSSGQLYNSPLHF.

The V call is TRBV7-8, the J call TRBJ2-7; D unresolved. The CDR3 has 11 amino acids. Germline CDR1 is SGHVS and CDR2 is FQNEAQ. V lost 5 bases and J lost 4, with 6 bases in between. The CDR3 DNA sequence: TGTGCCAGCAGCCAACAATACGAGCAGTACTTC. Amino acids: CASSQQYEQYF.

This clone appeared once. The chain combines TRBV29-1 with TRBJ2-5; D is possibly TRBD2 (6 bases). The CDR3 contains 13 residues. Germline CDR1 is SQVTM and CDR2 is ANQGSEA. The V and J ends lost 8 bases and 2 bases respectively, with 15 bases between them. The CDR3 DNA reads TGCAGCCAGCAAGACGGACTACAAGAGACCCAGTACTTC. Residues: CSQQDGLQETQYF.

This chain uses TRBV18 with TRBJ2-7, with 8 bases aligning to TRBD1. The CDR3 runs 14 residues. Germline-derived CDR1 and CDR2 are KGHSH and LQKENI. The V and J ends lost 6 bases and 5 bases, in that order; junction bases with no gene match: 9. CDR3 DNA: TGTGCCAGCTCGCCCGGGACAGGAGTTGACGAGCAGTACTTC. Amino acid sequence: CASSPGTGVDEQYF. The variable domain in full, completed from reference TRBV18 and TRBJ2-7, reads NAGVMQNPRHLVRRRGQEARLRCSPMKGHSHVYWYRQLPEEGLKFMVYLQKENIIDESGMPKERFSAEFPKEGPSILRIQQVVRGDSAAYFCASSPGTGVDEQYFGPGTRLTVT.

This rearrangement joins TRBV29-1 to TRBJ2-3, with D maybe TRBD2 (6 bases). In germline, CDR1 is SQVTM, CDR2 ANQGSEA. The CDR3 extends over 13 amino acids. Trimming removed 5 bases from V and 1 base from J, with 10 bases in between. The chain's CDR3 is CSVRLAGTDTQYF. The CDR3, as DNA: TGCAGCGTTAGGTTAGCGGGCACAGATACGCAGTATTTT.

The rearrangement uses TRBV18 and TRBJ2-3; D is possibly TRBD2 (6 bases). Germline assignment: CDR1 KGHSH and CDR2 LQKENI. The CDR3 contains 14 residues. Trimming stripped 1 base from V and 1 base from J, with 6 bases between. The CDR3 reads CASSPQRGTDTQYF. CDR3 nucleotide sequence: TGTGCCAGCTCACCACAGCGGGGCACAGATACGCAGTATTTT. The whole variable domain, filled in from reference TRBV18 and TRBJ2-3, reads NAGVMQNPRHLVRRRGQEARLRCSPMKGHSHVYWYRQLPEEGLKFMVYLQKENIIDESGMPKERFSAEFPKEGPSILRIQQVVRGDSAAYFCASSPQRGTDTQYFGPGTRLTVL.

The chain couples TRBV6-5 to TRBJ1-2; D is ambiguous. Trimming took 4 bases from V and 6 from J, leaving 12 bases between them. CDR1 MNHEY and CDR2 SVGAGI come from the germline V gene. The CDR3 loop spans 13 amino acids. In nucleotides, the CDR3 is TGTGCCAGCAGTTTCGGGATAGGGAATGGCTACACCTTC. Translation: CASSFGIGNGYTF.

The chain has TRBV6-4 and TRBJ1-1, with 9 positions matching TRBD1. V lost 8 bases and J lost 5; bases outside the gene matches: 15. CDR1 is MRHNA, CDR2 SNTAGT, per germline. The CDR3 consists of 16 residues. CDR3 sequence: CASPNPKQGAHTEAFF. CDR3 sequence (DNA): TGTGCCAGCCCCAACCCAAAACAGGGGGCGCATACTGAAGCTTTCTTT.

V usage is TRBV18 and J usage is TRBJ1-2; the D gene is possibly TRBD1 (5 bases). Germline assignment: CDR1 KGHSH and CDR2 LQKENI. The CDR3 spans 14 residues. The germline V and J ends were trimmed by 3 bases and 4 bases, with 12 bases remaining between them. CDR3 nucleotide sequence: TGTGCCAGCTCACCTCCAAACAGGCTCTATGGCTACACCTTC. It yields the protein CASSPPNRLYGYTF.

The chain carries TRBV6-5 and TRBJ1-1, with 8 bases fitting TRBD1. Trimming removed 7 bases from V and 1 base from J; junction bases left unmatched: 5. The CDR3 contains 14 residues. Germline-derived CDR1 and CDR2 are MNHEY and SVGAGI. This CDR3 reads CASISDRGNTEAFF. The CDR3 coding sequence is TGTGCCAGCATTTCAGACAGGGGGAACACTGAAGCTTTCTTT.

This clone was seen a single time. The chain couples TRBV19 to TRBJ2-3; TRBD2 is a possible D gene (6 bases). The germline gives CDR1 LNHDA, CDR2 SQIVND (reference sequence). Trimming stripped 9 bases from V and 2 bases from J, with 18 bases between. The CDR3 is 15 amino acids. The CDR3 protein is CASGGPNAFTDTQYF. CDR3 bases: TGTGCCAGCGGGGGACCCAACGCCTTCACAGATACGCAGTATTTT.

This clone is a singleton in its sample. The chain uses TRBV10-3 and TRBJ1-1, with TRBD1 matching over 9 bases. After removal of 1 base from V and 1 base from J, the junction contained 7 bases not matched to a gene. Germline CDR1 and CDR2: ENHRY and SYGVKD. The CDR3 loop spans 17 amino acids. CDR3 bases: TGTGCCATCAGTGAGTACCGGACAGGGGTGGGGAACACTGAAGCTTTCTTT. As protein: CAISEYRTGVGNTEAFF.

This clone came up once. This rearrangement joins TRBV19 to TRBJ1-1, with D tentatively TRBD1 (6 bases). The V end lost 4 bases, the J end lost 2 bases, and 14 bases lay between the germline ends. Per germline, CDR1 LNHDA and CDR2 SQIVND (reference sequence). The CDR3 length is 15 residues. This CDR3 reads CASSRAGDGNTEAFF. DNA of the CDR3: TGTGCCAGTAGTAGGGCAGGGGACGGAAACACTGAAGCTTTCTTT.

The chain is built from TRBV11-2 and TRBJ2-7; a weak D match, TRBD1 (5 bases). Between the trimmed V and J ends, which lost 2 bases and 5 bases, there was a span of 16 bases. CDR1 and CDR2 (germline): SGHAT, FQNNGV. The CDR3 has 15 amino acids. CDR3 coding DNA: TGTGCCAGCAGCTTAAAGAACGGTAGGGGTGACGAGCAGTACTTC. Amino acids: CASSLKNGRGDEQYF.

This chain uses TRBV27 with TRBJ1-4; weak D call: TRBD1 (6 bases). Germline V gene data show CDR1 as MNHEY and CDR2 as SMNVEV (reference sequence). The CDR3 runs 15 residues. The V gene lost 5 bases and the J gene lost 2 bases, with 12 bases spanning the gap. CDR3 DNA: TGTGCCAGCAGTCGGGCAGGGGCGACTAATGAAAAACTGTTTTTT. As protein: CASSRAGATNEKLFF. Full variable domain (missing parts from reference TRBV27 and TRBJ1-4): EAQVTQNPRYLITVTGKKLTVTCSQNMNHEYMSWYRQDPGLGLRQIYYSMNVEVTDKGDVPEGYKVSRKEKRNFPLILESPSPNQTSLYFCASSRAGATNEKLFFGSGTQLSVL.

The chain uses TRBV18 and TRBJ1-1; D possibly corresponds to TRBD1 (6 bases). CDR1 is KGHSH and CDR2 is LQKENI in the germline V gene. This CDR3 spans 14 amino acids. V was clipped by 5 bases and J by 3 bases, with 13 bases between them. The CDR3 loop reads CASSTTGTDTEAFF. DNA of the CDR3: TGTGCCAGCTCAACGACAGGTACGGACACTGAAGCTTTCTTT.

The V call is TRBV7-8, the J call TRBJ2-1; 7 nucleotides line up with TRBD1. This CDR3 region has 15 residues. Germline V lookup: CDR1 SGHVS, CDR2 FQNEAQ. J was trimmed by 0 bases and V by 5 bases; bases with no gene match: 4. As DNA, the CDR3 is TGTGCCAGCAGCCCCGGACAGGACTCCTACAATGAGCAGTTCTTC. Translated: CASSPGQDSYNEQFF.

This sequence joins TRBV28 and TRBJ2-1; D gene uncertain. The CDR3 covers 11 residues. Germline V CDR1 and CDR2: MDHEN, SYDVKM. Trimming took 5 bases from V and 7 from J, leaving 6 bases between them. Written as DNA, the CDR3 is TGTGCCAGCAGTGGCCAGAATGAGCAGTTCTTC. It codes for CASSGQNEQFF.

The rearrangement links TRBV2 to TRBJ1-2; TRBD1 is a possible D gene (5 bases). Trimming removed 1 base at V and 5 bases at J, with 14 bases between. CDR1 and CDR2 from the germline V gene are SNHLY and FYNNEI. The CDR3 has 15 residues. The CDR3 nucleotides are TGTGCCAGCAGTGAAGGGGCAGAACGGGGGTATGGCTACACCTTC. This sequence encodes CASSEGAERGYGYTF. Full variable domain (rest looked up from reference TRBV2 and TRBJ1-2): EPEVTQTPSHQVTQMGQEVILRCVPISNHLYFYWYRQILGQKVEFLVSFYNNEISEKSEIFDDQFSVERPDGSNFTLKIRSTKLEDSAMYFCASSEGAERGYGYTFGSGTRLTVV.

The V gene is TRBV19, the J gene TRBJ1-2; D uncertain. V shed 6 bases and J shed 3 bases, with 14 bases lying between them. This CDR3 spans 14 amino acids. In germline, CDR1 is LNHDA, CDR2 SQIVND (reference sequence). CDR3 in DNA: TGTGCCAGTAGCACTACGCGGGAAGACTATGGCTACACCTTC. Translating gives CASSTTREDYGYTF.

The rearrangement links TRBV5-4 to TRBJ2-2, with D maybe TRBD1 (6 bases). There are 15 residues in the CDR3. Germline V gene data show CDR1 as SGHNT and CDR2 as YYREEE (reference sequence). Trimming removed 5 bases from V and 3 bases from J, with 14 bases in between. As DNA, the CDR3 is TGTGCCAGCAGGGATCAGGGGCTACACACCGGGGAGCTGTTTTTT. Translating gives CASRDQGLHTGELFF.

The V call is TRBV6-5, the J call TRBJ2-2; 9 positions agree with TRBD1. CDR1 MNHEY and CDR2 SVGAGI come from the germline V gene. The V segment lost 0 bases and the J segment 5 bases; nucleotides outside the gene matches: 1. This CDR3 contains 15 residues. The DNA of the CDR3 is TGTGCCAGCAGTTACTCGGGACAGGGAACCGGGGAGCTGTTTTTT. Amino acid sequence: CASSYSGQGTGELFF.

The rearrangement links TRBV27 to TRBJ2-7, with a tentative D call TRBD1 (5 bases). CDR3 length: 14 residues. Trimming took off 1 base at V and 3 bases at J, with 10 bases between the two ends. Germline lookup yields CDR1 MNHEY and CDR2 SMNVEV (reference sequence). CDR3 region: CASSLFGQGYEQYF. The DNA of the CDR3 is TGTGCCAGCAGTTTATTCGGCCAGGGCTACGAGCAGTACTTC.

This sequence joins TRBV10-1 and TRBJ2-7; TRBD2 might be the D (5 bases). This CDR3 spans 12 amino acids. V lost 8 bases and J 4 bases, leaving 12 bases between the germline ends. Germline lookup yields CDR1 WNHNN and CDR2 SYGVQD (reference sequence). CDR3 coding DNA: TGCGCCAGCTCCAGCGGAGAATACGAGCAGTACTTC. This translates into CASSSGEYEQYF.

The chain employs TRBV7-9 and TRBJ1-4, with 9 positions matching TRBD1. Germline CDR1 and CDR2: SEHNR and FQNEAQ (reference sequence). The junction had 16 bases not matched to a gene; V was cut back by 4 bases and J by 7 bases. The CDR3 sequence is 18 residues long. CDR3 sequence (DNA): TGTGCCAGCAGCTCTCGTATCTCTCCGGGACAGGGAAGTGAAAAACTGTTTTTT. Translation gives CASSSRISPGQGSEKLFF.

On this clone: Other nucleotide sequences from this sample produce the same CDR3. V and J are TRBV3-1 (or the pseudogene TRBV3-2) and TRBJ2-3, with unresolved D. Per the germline V gene, CDR1 is LGHDT and CDR2 is YNNKEL (reference sequence). The CDR3 sequence is 13 residues long. V was trimmed by 3 bases and J by 4 bases, leaving 8 bases between them. CDR3 nucleotide sequence: TGTGCCAGCAGCCAGACTTTGGCAGATACGCAGTATTTT. Translating it yields CASSQTLADTQYF.

V and J are TRBV5-1 and TRBJ2-4; 9 bases are shared with TRBD1. The germline CDR1 and CDR2 sequences are SGHRS and YFSETQ. This CDR3 contains 17 residues. V shed 3 bases and J 8 bases; nucleotides not matched to a gene: 15. The CDR3 DNA follows: TGCGCCAGCAGCTCGCCGGGACAGGGAGAGCAGAGGGACATTCAGTACTTC. Translating gives CASSSPGQGEQRDIQYF.

The V and J genes are TRBV7-8 and TRBJ1-2; no clear D. Trimming stripped 6 bases from V and 5 bases from J, with 10 bases between. The CDR3 extends over 12 amino acids. Germline V lookup: CDR1 SGHVS, CDR2 FQNEAQ. The CDR3 DNA follows: TGTGCCAGCAGGGGAGAAGGGTATGGCTACACCTTC. Its translation is CASRGEGYGYTF. Looking up the rest from reference TRBV7-8 and TRBJ1-2 gives the full variable domain: GAGVSQSPRYKVAKRGQDVALRCDPISGHVSLFWYQQALGQGPEFLTYFQNEAQLDKSGLPSDRFFAERPEGSVSTLKIQRTQQEDSAVYLCASRGEGYGYTFGSGTRLTVV.

The CDR3 sequence is CASSSPEILNYSHRIEAFF. The CDR3 bases are TGTGCCAGCAGTAGTCCCGAGATCCTAAATTACAGCCACAGGATTGAAGCTTTCTTT. The rearrangement joins TRBV27 to TRBJ1-1; possible D gene TRBD1, 5 bases. The V end lost 5 bases, the J end lost 7 bases, and 32 bases lay between the germline ends. The length of the CDR3 is 19 residues. CDR1 and CDR2 (germline): MNHEY, SMNVEV (reference sequence).